A selection of T cell receptor beta chains follows, all from one sample in a study of blood T cell repertoires in COVID-19. TCRdb's table, derived via immunoSEQ multiplex PCR, lists solely in-frame clones and lacks some. The sample includes approximately 40,000 clones, around 90% of them seen just once. Sequencing input: peripheral blood. The receptors were sampled from a man in his fifties or sixties with COVID-19, enrolled during active disease. Both conserved end residues are part of each CDR3. The order of the fields is D gene, V gene, J gene, clone size, CDR3 DNA, CDR3 protein. D genes are given only for firm matches. The listing skips clone size in some rows; elsewhere it reads once, few, many or a size class.

D: TRBD2; V: TRBV19; J: TRBJ2-1; size: NA; DNA: TGTGCCAGTAGGGGTTTCGCGGGAGACAAAGGCTCCTACAATGAGCAGTTCTTC; CDR3: CASRGFAGDKGSYNEQFF
D: TRBD1; V: TRBV30; J: TRBJ2-7; size: NA; DNA: TGTGCCTGTACCCTCCCCAACAGGGGTGGGGAGCAGTACTTC; CDR3: CACTLPNRGGEQYF
D: TRBD1; V: TRBV10-2; J: TRBJ1-5; size: once; DNA: TGCGCCACCGGGACAGGCAATCAGCCCCAGCATTTT; CDR3: CATGTGNQPQHF
D: NA; V: TRBV11-3; J: TRBJ1-1; size: NA; DNA: TGTGCCAGCAGCTTAGGGCGGGCGAACACTGAAGCTTTCTTT; CDR3: CASSLGRANTEAFF
D: NA; V: TRBV15; J: TRBJ1-4; size: NA; DNA: TGTGCCACCAGCAGGGATTCCGGGTCCAATGAAAAACTGTTTTTT; CDR3: CATSRDSGSNEKLFF
D: TRBD1; V: TRBV6-5; J: TRBJ2-7; size: NA; DNA: TGTGCCAGCAGTAGTTCGGGACAGACGTACGAGCAGTACTTC; CDR3: CASSSSGQTYEQYF
D: TRBD1; V: TRBV29-1; J: TRBJ2-3; size: NA; DNA: TGCAGCGTGGGTCGGACAGGGAGGGATACGCAGTATTTT; CDR3: CSVGRTGRDTQYF
D: NA; V: TRBV19; J: TRBJ2-6; size: NA; DNA: TGTGCCAGTAGAAGCCTGGACAGCTCTGGGGCCAACGTCCTGACTTTC; CDR3: CASRSLDSSGANVLTF
D: NA; V: TRBV21-1; J: TRBJ2-1; size: once; DNA: TGTGCCAGAGTTATTGGTCCGTTAGTCGAGCCCTCCTACAATGAGCAGTTCTTC; CDR3: CARVIGPLVEPSYNEQFF
D: NA; V: TRBV19; J: TRBJ1-5; size: NA; DNA: TGTGCCAGTAGTATCCCACAGGATAGCAATCAGCCCCAGCATTTT; CDR3: CASSIPQDSNQPQHF
D: NA; V: TRBV3-1/TRBV3-2; J: TRBJ2-1; size: NA; DNA: TGTGCCAGCAGCCAAGAGCGGACAACCTACAATGAGCAGTTCTTC; CDR3: CASSQERTTYNEQFF
D: TRBD2; V: TRBV2; J: TRBJ2-3; size: once; DNA: TGTGCCAGCAAAGGCGGGAGCCCAGATACGCAGTATTTT; CDR3: CASKGGSPDTQYF
D: TRBD1; V: TRBV29-1; J: TRBJ2-5; size: NA; DNA: TGCAGCGTTGAAAACCCCGGGACAGGGGGCTTTGAGACCCAGTACTTC; CDR3: CSVENPGTGGFETQYF
D: TRBD2; V: TRBV29-1; J: TRBJ2-7; size: NA; DNA: TGCAGCGTTGAAGAAGGGGAGGGGAGTAGGTACGAGCAGTACTTC; CDR3: CSVEEGEGSRYEQYF
D: NA; V: TRBV27; J: TRBJ2-1; size: NA; DNA: TGTGCCAGCAGCTCCGCGGGGCTGTTTGATGAGCAGTTCTTC; CDR3: CASSSAGLFDEQFF
D: NA; V: TRBV4-3; J: TRBJ1-3; size: NA; DNA: TGCGCCCGTGGGGGGGGACGCGTCTCCTCTGGAAACACCATATATTTT; CDR3: CARGGGRVSSGNTIYF
D: TRBD2; V: TRBV4-2; J: TRBJ2-2; size: NA; DNA: TGTGCCAGCAGCCCTAGCGGGAGGGGTGCCACCGGGGAGCTGTTTTTT; CDR3: CASSPSGRGATGELFF
D: NA; V: TRBV29-1; J: TRBJ2-5; size: NA; DNA: TGCAGCGTTGGAGACCCCCCGGGGACCCAGTACTTC; CDR3: CSVGDPPGTQYF
D: TRBD1; V: TRBV10-3; J: TRBJ1-5; size: NA; DNA: TGTGCCATCAGTGTCGACAGGGATCAGCCCCAGCATTTT; CDR3: CAISVDRDQPQHF
D: TRBD1; V: TRBV6-5; J: TRBJ2-7; size: NA; DNA: TGTGCCAGCAGACCCCGGGACAGGGGAACCTACGAGCAGTACTTC; CDR3: CASRPRDRGTYEQYF
D: TRBD2; V: TRBV3-1/TRBV3-2; J: TRBJ2-7; size: NA; DNA: TGTGCCAGCACCCGGGGTAGCGGGAGCACCGAGCAGTACTTC; CDR3: CASTRGSGSTEQYF
D: TRBD2; V: TRBV28; J: TRBJ2-1; size: NA; DNA: TGTGCCAGCAGCCTCACCCGGGGAGGGTACTACAATGAGCAGTTCTTC; CDR3: CASSLTRGGYYNEQFF
D: NA; V: TRBV7-9; J: TRBJ1-1; size: NA; DNA: TGTGCCAGTAACCTGGACGGGAGAACTGAAGCTTTCTTT; CDR3: CASNLDGRTEAFF
D: NA; V: TRBV27; J: TRBJ2-7; size: NA; DNA: TGTGCCAGCAGTTTAAACGGGAGAGAGTACTTC; CDR3: CASSLNGREYF
D: TRBD2; V: TRBV5-5; J: TRBJ2-7; size: NA; DNA: TGTGCCAGCAGCCCGACTAGCGGGAGCCCCGGAAAGCAGTACTTC; CDR3: CASSPTSGSPGKQYF
D: NA; V: TRBV3-1/TRBV3-2; J: TRBJ2-7; size: NA; DNA: TGTGCCAGCAGCTTCCGGGGCGAGCAGTACTTC; CDR3: CASSFRGEQYF
D: TRBD1; V: TRBV7-2; J: TRBJ1-2; size: NA; DNA: TGTGCCAGCAGCTTAGGACAGGGTAGCCTCGGCACCTTC; CDR3: CASSLGQGSLGTF
D: NA; V: TRBV27; J: TRBJ1-2; size: once; DNA: TGTGCCAGCGGACCCGCTACAGGGAAGAAAGGTGGCTACACCTTC; CDR3: CASGPATGKKGGYTF
D: NA; V: TRBV12-3/TRBV12-4; J: TRBJ1-1; size: NA; DNA: TGTGCCAGCAGCGTACAGGGATTTGAAGCTTTCTTT; CDR3: CASSVQGFEAFF
D: TRBD1; V: TRBV6-2/TRBV6-3; J: TRBJ1-1; size: NA; DNA: TGTGCCAGCAGTCCAGACAGGGGGCCGGACACTGAAGCTTTCTTT; CDR3: CASSPDRGPDTEAFF
D: TRBD1; V: TRBV6-6; J: TRBJ1-2; size: NA; DNA: TGTGCCAGCAGAGAACAGGGGGCTAACTATGGCTACACCTTC; CDR3: CASREQGANYGYTF
D: NA; V: TRBV19; J: TRBJ2-1; size: few; DNA: TGTGCCAGTAGTATCCAGGACTCCCGGGGGATGGATGAGCAGTTCTTC; CDR3: CASSIQDSRGMDEQFF
D: TRBD1; V: TRBV18; J: TRBJ1-5; size: NA; DNA: TGTGCCAGCTCATATGGGACAGGTGGAGATCAGCCCCAGCATTTT; CDR3: CASSYGTGGDQPQHF
D: TRBD1; V: TRBV5-1; J: TRBJ1-4; size: NA; DNA: TGCGCCAGCAGCTTGGCCCTAGGGACAGCAACTAATGAAAAACTGTTTTTT; CDR3: CASSLALGTATNEKLFF
D: NA; V: TRBV6-6; J: TRBJ1-2; size: NA; DNA: TGTGCCAGCAGTTCCCGTCAGGGTATACCTAATGGCTACACCTTC; CDR3: CASSSRQGIPNGYTF
D: NA; V: TRBV6-6; J: TRBJ2-7; size: few; DNA: TGTGCCAGCAGTTACCTAGGGACTCATTACGAGCAGTACTTC; CDR3: CASSYLGTHYEQYF
D: TRBD2; V: TRBV5-1; J: TRBJ2-2; size: NA; DNA: TGCGCCAGCAGCTTCAATAGCGGGAGGTTCGGGGAGCTGTTTTTT; CDR3: CASSFNSGRFGELFF
D: TRBD2; V: TRBV29-1; J: TRBJ2-3; size: NA; DNA: TGCAGCGGGGGAGGGAGCCAGTCTAGCACAGATACGCAGTATTTT; CDR3: CSGGGSQSSTDTQYF
D: NA; V: TRBV7-2; J: TRBJ2-5; size: once; DNA: TGTGCCAGCAGCTCCCAGGCGTTATCCCAAGAGACCCAGTACTTC; CDR3: CASSSQALSQETQYF
D: TRBD2; V: TRBV18; J: TRBJ2-3; size: NA; DNA: TGTGCCAGCTCACCACCGAGGGAAGCGGGATCCACAGATACGCAGTATTTT; CDR3: CASSPPREAGSTDTQYF
D: TRBD1; V: TRBV6-6; J: TRBJ1-5; size: NA; DNA: TGTGCCAGCAGTCCGGGACAGGGGTTACGTGTTCAGCCCCAGCATTTT; CDR3: CASSPGQGLRVQPQHF
D: NA; V: TRBV12-3/TRBV12-4; J: TRBJ1-2; size: NA; DNA: TGTGCCAGCAGTTTAACAGGAGTAAGTCTACTGTTC; CDR3: CASSLTGVSLLF
D: NA; V: TRBV20-1; J: TRBJ2-7; size: NA; DNA: TGCAGTGCTAGGAGCAGGGGCGAGCAGTACTTC; CDR3: CSARSRGEQYF
D: NA; V: TRBV28; J: TRBJ1-5; size: NA; DNA: TGTGCCAGCAGTTTCCCGGGTGGTCAGCCCCAGCATTTT; CDR3: CASSFPGGQPQHF
D: NA; V: TRBV7-9; J: TRBJ2-7; size: NA; DNA: TGTGCCAGCAGCTTTAGTCGAGAGCAGTACTTC; CDR3: CASSFSREQYF
D: TRBD2; V: TRBV5-1; J: TRBJ2-7; size: NA; DNA: TGCGCCAGCAGCTTGGGACTAGCTGACTCCAGCGAGCAGTACTTC; CDR3: CASSLGLADSSEQYF
D: TRBD1; V: TRBV7-9; J: TRBJ1-1; size: NA; DNA: TGTGCCAGCAGCTTCGACAGGGGCACCGTTGAAGCTTTCTTT; CDR3: CASSFDRGTVEAFF
D: NA; V: TRBV5-1; J: TRBJ2-7; size: NA; DNA: TGCGCCAGCAGCCTGGGTAGTTCCACCTACGAGCAGTACTTC; CDR3: CASSLGSSTYEQYF
D: NA; V: TRBV4-3; J: TRBJ2-1; size: NA; DNA: TGCGCCAGCAGCCAGTTCCGACAGCCCAGCTCCTACAATGAGCAGTTCTTC; CDR3: CASSQFRQPSSYNEQFF
D: NA; V: TRBV29-1; J: TRBJ2-1; size: NA; DNA: TGCAGCGTGACAGGTTACAATGAGCAGTTCTTC; CDR3: CSVTGYNEQFF
D: NA; V: TRBV29-1; J: TRBJ1-5; size: NA; DNA: TGCAGCGTTGATTTATTGGCAGGGGGCAATCAGCCCCAGCATTTT; CDR3: CSVDLLAGGNQPQHF
D: TRBD1; V: TRBV28; J: TRBJ2-7; size: once; DNA: TGTGCCAGCAGTCCCGGGACAGTCTACGAGCAGTACTTC; CDR3: CASSPGTVYEQYF
D: NA; V: TRBV4-1; J: TRBJ1-5; size: NA; DNA: TGCGCCAGCAGCCAAAGGGGTTTGGATAGCAATCAGCCCCAGCATTTT; CDR3: CASSQRGLDSNQPQHF
D: NA; V: TRBV28; J: TRBJ1-6; size: NA; DNA: TGTGCCAGCACTCCCCCTCGCCGGAGCTCCTATAATTCACCCCTCCACTTT; CDR3: CASTPPRRSSYNSPLHF
D: TRBD2; V: TRBV29-1; J: TRBJ2-1; size: NA; DNA: TGCAGCGCATCGCCGACTAGCGGAAGCAATGAGCAGTTCTTC; CDR3: CSASPTSGSNEQFF